Presented here are 2 T cell receptor beta chains from one specimen sequenced in a study of CD8+ T cells in alopecia areata. The sequencing template was cDNA reverse transcribed from extracted RNA. The repertoire was sequenced with immunoSEQ multiplex PCR; TCRdb's copy has only in-frame clones and lacks some. The sample lists 30,000 to 40,000 clones; approximately 80% were seen once. Specimen: NKG2D-low CD8+ T cells sorted from blood. These receptors all come from a human donor with alopecia areata.

The chain recombines TRBV28 with TRBJ1-5; 7 bases align to TRBD1. The CDR3 extends over 14 amino acids. The germline V gene encodes CDR1 MDHEN and CDR2 SYDVKM. J gave up 6 bases and V 6 bases, and 8 bases lay outside the gene matches. For the CDR3, the DNA is TGTGCCAGCAGGACAGGGTACGAGGGTCAGCCCCAGCATTTT. Translated: CASRTGYEGQPQHF.

The genes are TRBV4-1 and TRBJ2-1; 10 bases are shared with TRBD2. The germline V gene encodes CDR1 MGHRA and CDR2 YSYEKL. Trimming removed 3 bases from V and 3 bases from J; junction bases left unmatched: 8. The CDR3 covers 17 residues. CDR3 nucleotides: TGCGCCAGCAGCCATAAACCGGGACTAGCGTTCTACAATGAGCAGTTCTTC. It translates to CASSHKPGLAFYNEQFF.